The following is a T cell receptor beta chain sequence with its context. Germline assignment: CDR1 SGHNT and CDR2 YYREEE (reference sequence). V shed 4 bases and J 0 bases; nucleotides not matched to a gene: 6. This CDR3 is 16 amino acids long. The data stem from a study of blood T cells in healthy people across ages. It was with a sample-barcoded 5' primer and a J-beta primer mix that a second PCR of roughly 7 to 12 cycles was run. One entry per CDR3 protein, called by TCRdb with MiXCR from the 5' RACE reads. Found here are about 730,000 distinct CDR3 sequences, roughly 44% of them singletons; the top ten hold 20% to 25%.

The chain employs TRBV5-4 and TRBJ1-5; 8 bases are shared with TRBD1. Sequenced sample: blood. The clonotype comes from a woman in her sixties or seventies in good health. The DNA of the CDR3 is TGTGCCAGCAGCGCAGGGGGCCAATATAGCAATCAGCCCCAGCATTTT. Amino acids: CASSAGGQYSNQPQHF.